This entry describes one T cell receptor beta chain. Sequencing was performed with immunoSEQ multiplex PCR; in TCRdb, only in-frame clones are kept and a portion is missing. The sample lists around 140,000 clones, over 85% occurring once. The data stem from a study of control samples from healthy donors and cancer patients. The length of the CDR3 is 15 residues. After removal of 3 bases from V and 0 bases from J, the junction contained 3 bases not matched to a gene. CDR1 is SGDLS, CDR2 YYNGEE, per germline. The chain joins TRBV9 to TRBJ2-1, with 7 bases that match TRBD2. This clonotype was sampled from a man aged 18 to 29 in good health. Source material: blood. The CDR3 sequence is CASSDRGVSYNEQFF. The DNA of the CDR3 is TGTGCCAGCAGCGACCGGGGGGTCTCCTACAATGAGCAGTTCTTC.